Presented here are 30 T cell receptor beta chains from one specimen sequenced in a study of T cell changes during pregnancy in multiple sclerosis. Produced via immunoSEQ multiplex PCR; TCRdb's table is partial and in-frame only. The sample has under 100,000 clones, around 96% seen once. Here the sequenced sample was peripheral blood, taken in the second trimester of pregnancy. These receptors were collected from a female donor with multiple sclerosis, enrolled in a pregnancy study.

The genes are TRBV6-5 and TRBJ2-5, with a tentative D call TRBD1 (5 bases). Germline CDR1 MNHEY, CDR2 SVGAGI. V was clipped by 6 bases and J by 7 bases, with 18 bases between them. This CDR3 has 14 residues. Here the CDR3 DNA reads TGTGCCAGCAGCCCTACGCAGGGTCCCGGGACCCAGTACTTC. Translated: CASSPTQGPGTQYF.

The genes are TRBV11-3 and TRBJ2-2, with a tentative D call TRBD2 (7 bases). Germline CDR1 reads SGHNT; CDR2 reads YENEEA. Trimming removed 3 bases at V and 3 bases at J, with 11 bases between. This CDR3 has 15 residues. The CDR3, as DNA: TGTGCCAGCAGCTTTCGAGGGGGGGACACCGGGGAGCTGTTTTTT. Protein product: CASSFRGGDTGELFF. The variable domain in full, completed from reference TRBV11-3 and TRBJ2-2, reads EAGVVQSPRYKIIEKKQPVAFWCNPISGHNTLYWYLQNLGQGPELLIRYENEEAVDDSQLPKDRFSAERLKGVDSTLKIQPAELGDSAVYLCASSFRGGDTGELFFGEGSRLTVL.

V is TRBV15 and J is TRBJ1-5; the D is unclear. Trimming took 3 bases from V and 7 from J, leaving 10 bases between them. Germline V gene data show CDR1 as LNHNV and CDR2 as YYDKDF (reference sequence). This CDR3 comprises 13 residues. The CDR3 DNA is TGTGCCACCAGCAGTTTCCGAGGGCAGCCCCAGCATTTT. This sequence encodes CATSSFRGQPQHF.

The CDR3 reads CASSVRTGGQETQYF. In nucleotides, the CDR3 is TGTGCCAGCAGCGTCCGGACAGGGGGACAAGAGACCCAGTACTTC. This rearrangement joins TRBV9 to TRBJ2-5, with TRBD1 matching over 10 bases. This CDR3 has 15 residues. With V trimmed by 2 bases and J by 2 bases, 3 bases remained unmatched. The germline V gene encodes CDR1 SGDLS and CDR2 YYNGEE.

This chain joins TRBV29-1 and TRBJ1-2; 7 bases are a match to TRBD1. This CDR3 has 13 residues. V shed 7 bases, J shed 5 bases, and the junction held 10 bases outside the gene matches. The germline CDR1 and CDR2 sequences are SQVTM and ANQGSEA. DNA for the CDR3: TGCAGCGCAACCACAGGGGTAGGATATGGCTACACCTTC. Amino acid sequence: CSATTGVGYGYTF. Full variable domain (outside the CDR3, taken from reference TRBV29-1 and TRBJ1-2): SAVISQKPSRDICQRGTSLTIQCQVDSQVTMMFWYRQQPGQSLTLIATANQGSEATYESGFVIDKFPISRPNLTFSTLTVSNMSPEDSSIYLCSATTGVGYGYTFGSGTRLTVV.

The CDR3 here is CASSKYPYNEQFF. The CDR3 bases are TGTGCCAGCAGCAAATATCCCTACAATGAGCAGTTCTTC. This rearrangement joins TRBV7-2 to TRBJ2-1; D gene ambiguous. This CDR3 has 13 amino acids. Between the trimmed V and J ends, which lost 5 bases and 2 bases, there was a span of 7 bases. The germline V gene has CDR1 SGHTA and CDR2 FQGNSA.

V gene TRBV5-6 combines with J gene TRBJ2-3; TRBD2 matches 8 bases. CDR1 SGHDT and CDR2 YYEEEE come from the germline V gene. V shed 4 bases, J shed 0 bases, and the junction held 7 bases outside the gene matches. The CDR3 is 16 residues long. The CDR3 DNA reads as TGTGCCAGCAGCGAGACTAGCGCGTTTAGCACAGATACGCAGTATTTT. Protein: CASSETSAFSTDTQYF. The whole variable domain, filled in from reference TRBV5-6 and TRBJ2-3, reads DAGVTQSPTHLIKTRGQQVTLRCSPKSGHDTVSWYQQALGQGPQFIFQYYEEEERQRGNFPDRFSGHQFPNYSSELNVNALLLGDSALYLCASSETSAFSTDTQYFGPGTRLTVL.

The gene calls are TRBV7-8 and TRBJ2-2, with TRBD1 matching over 7 bases. This CDR3 is 18 amino acids long. V lost 5 bases and J lost 5; bases outside the gene matches: 17. Germline V lookup: CDR1 SGHVS, CDR2 FQNEAQ. CDR3 coding DNA: TGTGCCAGCAGCGAAGTGGTAGGGAGACAGGGCGGAACCGGGGAGCTGTTTTTT. It translates to CASSEVVGRQGGTGELFF.

The chain links TRBV7-6 to TRBJ2-1; 12 bases are a match to TRBD2. In germline, CDR1 is SGHVS, CDR2 FNYEAQ. The CDR3 consists of 14 residues. The ends lost 5 bases at V and 5 bases at J; junction bases unmatched: 1. In DNA form, the CDR3 reads TGTGCCAGCAGCGGACTAGCGGGGCACAATGAGCAGTTCTTC. Residues: CASSGLAGHNEQFF.

This chain links TRBV30 with TRBJ2-7, with 11 positions matching TRBD1. The CDR3 covers 11 residues. In germline, CDR1 is GTSNPN, CDR2 SVGIG (reference sequence). J was trimmed by 5 bases and V by 8 bases; bases with no gene match: 2. The CDR3 sequence: CALGQGDEQYF. Written as DNA, the CDR3 is TGTGCCCTGGGACAGGGGGACGAGCAGTACTTC.

The V and J genes are TRBV5-4 and TRBJ2-2; 11 bases align to TRBD1. Germline values: CDR1 SGHNT, CDR2 YYREEE (reference sequence). This CDR3 contains 16 residues. The trim removed 2 bases at V and 6 bases at J, leaving 6 bases unmatched. The DNA for the CDR3 is TGTGCCAGCAGCTTCCGGACAGGGGGCGCGTCCGGGGAGCTGTTTTTT. Protein: CASSFRTGGASGELFF.

J is TRBJ2-5 and V is TRBV2; 8 nucleotides align to TRBD1. The germline CDR1 and CDR2 sequences are SNHLY and FYNNEI. This CDR3 contains 14 residues. Losses at the gene ends were 6 bases for V and 5 bases for J; bases not matched to a gene: 8. CDR3 sequence: CASSAQGVGETQYF. The CDR3 nucleotides are TGTGCCAGCAGCGCACAGGGGGTGGGGGAGACCCAGTACTTC.

The chain combines TRBV30 with TRBJ2-2; D possibly corresponds to TRBD2 (5 bases). CDR3 length: 13 residues. The germline CDR1 and CDR2 sequences are GTSNPN and SVGIG (reference sequence). The V gene lost 4 bases and the J gene lost 6 bases, with 12 bases spanning the gap. CDR3 in amino acids: CAWNYGSPGELFF. The DNA of the CDR3 is TGTGCCTGGAATTATGGGAGCCCCGGGGAGCTGTTTTTT. The whole variable domain, filled in from reference TRBV30 and TRBJ2-2, reads SQTIHQWPATLVQPVGSPLSLECTVEGTSNPNLYWYRQAAGRGLQLLFYSVGIGQISSEVPQNLSASRPQDRQFILSSKKLLLSDSGFYLCAWNYGSPGELFFGEGSRLTVL.

The CDR3 DNA reads as TGTGCCAGCAGTGAAGACAGCTCTGGGGCCAACGTCCTGACTTTC. Translated: CASSEDSSGANVLTF. The chain links TRBV6-4 to TRBJ2-6, with D tentatively TRBD1 (5 bases). This CDR3 is built from 15 residues. Germline V gene sequence: CDR1 MRHNA, CDR2 SNTAGT. V was trimmed by 3 bases and J by 0 bases, leaving 6 bases between them.

This chain uses TRBV30 with TRBJ2-3; D uncertain. V lost 5 bases to trimming and J lost 0 bases, with 6 bases between them. This CDR3 comprises 12 residues. Germline V CDR1 and CDR2: GTSNPN, SVGIG (reference sequence). This CDR3 is CAWGRSTDTQYF. The CDR3 region has the DNA TGTGCCTGGGGCAGGAGCACAGATACGCAGTATTTT.

The chain links TRBV30 to TRBJ2-6; D uncertain. Germline V gene lookup returns CDR1 GTSNPN and CDR2 SVGIG (reference sequence). With 3 bases removed from V and 0 bases from J, the gap between germline ends came to 9 bases. The CDR3 has 15 amino acids. This CDR3 reads CAWRRQRSGANVLTF. The CDR3 DNA reads as TGTGCCTGGAGGAGGCAGCGCTCTGGGGCCAACGTCCTGACTTTC.

This sequence joins TRBV4-1 and TRBJ2-7; D is possibly TRBD2 (6 bases). Trimming pared 0 bases from V and 5 bases from J, leaving 8 bases between. The germline V gene encodes CDR1 MGHRA and CDR2 YSYEKL. CDR3 size: 13 residues. CDR3 bases: TGCGCCAGCAGCCAAGATCCGGGGGACGAGCAGTACTTC. Protein: CASSQDPGDEQYF.

CDR3 DNA: TGTGCCAGCAGCTTAGAACTAGCGGGAGCATATGAGCAGTTCTTC. Protein: CASSLELAGAYEQFF. The V and J genes are TRBV11-2 and TRBJ2-1, with 11 bases identical to TRBD2. The germline gives CDR1 SGHAT, CDR2 FQNNGV. The CDR3 runs 15 residues. J was trimmed by 8 bases and V by 0 bases; bases with no gene match: 3. Full variable domain (outside the CDR3, taken from reference TRBV11-2 and TRBJ2-1): EAGVAQSPRYKIIEKRQSVAFWCNPISGHATLYWYQQILGQGPKLLIQFQNNGVVDDSQLPKDRFSAERLKGVDSTLKIQPAKLEDSAVYLCASSLELAGAYEQFFGPGTRLTVL.

The CDR3 DNA sequence: TGTGCCAGCAGTTTATCCCCCGGGGGGCTCACTGAAGCTTTCTTT. This encodes CASSLSPGGLTEAFF. The chain links TRBV27 to TRBJ1-1; D is perhaps TRBD1 (6 bases). In germline, CDR1 is MNHEY, CDR2 SMNVEV (reference sequence). CDR3 size: 15 residues. V was trimmed by 0 bases and J by 4 bases, leaving 12 bases between them.

The chain carries TRBV9 and TRBJ2-3; 9 positions match TRBD2. Trimming took 4 bases from V and 2 from J; bases not matched to a gene: 11. From germline, CDR1 is SGDLS and CDR2 YYNGEE. The CDR3 totals 17 residues. The CDR3 bases are TGTGCCAGCAGCTCTCCGGGGCTAGCGGGACTCACAGATACGCAGTATTTT. Protein sequence: CASSSPGLAGLTDTQYF.

This rearrangement joins TRBV15 to TRBJ2-3; D is undetermined. CDR1 and CDR2 (germline): LNHNV, YYDKDF (reference sequence). The V end lost 3 bases, the J end lost 4 bases, and 11 bases lay between the germline ends. This CDR3 contains 14 residues. The CDR3 bases are TGTGCCACCAGCAGCCAATCCGAGCCAGATACGCAGTATTTT. This gives the protein CATSSQSEPDTQYF.

The chain combines TRBV5-5 with TRBJ2-1; 11 nucleotides match TRBD2. Losses at the gene ends were 0 bases for V and 2 bases for J; bases not matched to a gene: 10. Per germline, CDR1 SGHKS and CDR2 YYEKEE (reference sequence). The length of the CDR3 is 19 residues. CDR3 sequence reads: CASSLVGLAGPSAYNEQFF. The CDR3 DNA reads as TGTGCCAGCAGCTTGGTAGGACTAGCGGGTCCATCCGCCTACAATGAGCAGTTCTTC. Full variable domain (rest looked up from reference TRBV5-5 and TRBJ2-1): DAGVTQSPTHLIKTRGQQVTLRCSPISGHKSVSWYQQVLGQGPQFIFQYYEKEERGRGNFPDRFSARQFPNYSSELNVNALLLGDSALYLCASSLVGLAGPSAYNEQFFGPGTRLTVL.

The chain combines TRBV6-5 with TRBJ2-4; 8 bases align to TRBD2. The CDR3 is made up of 14 amino acids. V was clipped by 5 bases and J by 1 base; unmatched bases: 1. CDR1 and CDR2 from the germline V gene are MNHEY and SVGAGI. The CDR3 region has the DNA TGTGCCAGCAGTCCGGGGGGGGCCAAAAACATTCAGTACTTC. Its translation: CASSPGGAKNIQYF.

V is TRBV4-3 and J is TRBJ2-7; TRBD1 matches at 8 bases. The V segment lost 5 bases and the J segment 2 bases; nucleotides outside the gene matches: 5. The CDR3 loop spans 14 amino acids. Germline CDR1 and CDR2: LGHNA and YSLEER. In nucleotides, the CDR3 is TGCGCCAGCAGCAGTTTACAGGGGGCCTACGAGCAGTACTTC. Residues: CASSSLQGAYEQYF.

The chain employs TRBV30 and TRBJ1-2; 8 nucleotides line up with TRBD1. Losses at the gene ends were 4 bases for V and 8 bases for J; bases not matched to a gene: 6. In germline, CDR1 is GTSNPN, CDR2 SVGIG (reference sequence). The CDR3 runs to 12 residues. CDR3 amino acids: CAWTGGAGGYTF. The CDR3 bases are TGTGCCTGGACAGGGGGCGCGGGAGGCTACACCTTC.

This clone was counted between two and nine times. The chain is built from TRBV19 and TRBJ1-5; 9 bases match TRBD1. Looked up from germline, CDR1 is LNHDA and CDR2 is SQIVND (reference sequence). The CDR3 consists of 16 residues. V lost 2 bases to trimming and J lost 5 bases; unmatched junction nucleotides: 7. The CDR3 nucleotides read TGTGCCAGTAGTATAATAGCGGGACAGGGTCATCAGCCCCAGCATTTT. Translation gives CASSIIAGQGHQPQHF.

This clone was recorded only once. J is TRBJ2-7 and V is TRBV13; 7 nucleotides align to TRBD1. The V and J ends lost 5 bases and 0 bases, in that order; junction bases with no gene match: 4. This CDR3 has 14 amino acids. Germline-derived CDR1 and CDR2 are PRHDT and FYEKMQ (reference sequence). This CDR3 is CASSRQGLSYEQYF. In nucleotides, the CDR3 is TGTGCCAGCAGCAGACAGGGTCTCTCCTACGAGCAGTACTTC.

V is TRBV5-5 and J is TRBJ2-7; D is undetermined. The CDR3 is made up of 13 amino acids. From germline, CDR1 is SGHKS and CDR2 YYEKEE (reference sequence). V lost 4 bases and J lost 3, with 11 bases in between. CDR3: CASSLVRHYEQYF. The CDR3 DNA follows: TGTGCCAGCAGCCTTGTCAGGCACTACGAGCAGTACTTC.

CDR3 DNA sequence: TGTGCCAGCAGCCCACGGACAGGGTTGATTCAAGAGACCCAGTACTTC. Translated: CASSPRTGLIQETQYF. The chain combines TRBV7-8 with TRBJ2-5; TRBD1 agrees at 8 bases. The CDR3 loop spans 16 amino acids. The germline CDR1 and CDR2 sequences are SGHVS and FQNEAQ. Trimming cost V 5 bases and J 2 bases; bases outside gene matches: 10.

The V gene is TRBV4-3, the J gene TRBJ2-7, with a possible D match to TRBD1 (6 bases). V was clipped by 1 base and J by 1 base, with 11 bases between them. There are 15 residues in the CDR3. Germline values: CDR1 LGHNA, CDR2 YSLEER. The CDR3 coding sequence is TGCGCCAGCAGCCAAGGGGCAGGGGAGTCCTACGAGCAGTACTTC. This gives the protein CASSQGAGESYEQYF.